Listed below are T cell receptor beta chains from one sample, sequenced in a study of Graves' ophthalmopathy and Graves' hyperthyroidism. From the multiplex PCR reads, TCRdb called clonotypes with MiXCR, one entry per CDR3 protein. This table holds about 700,000 distinct CDR3 sequences, more than 40% found once. Sequencing was performed on peripheral blood. These receptors all come from an adult man with Graves' ophthalmopathy. Each CDR3 is given without its conserved first and last residue. The D gene is left open where the match is weak.

j_gene | d_gene | v_gene | CDR3aa
TRBJ2-5 | - | TRBV20-1 | SAVGHTNTQETQY
TRBJ1-3 | - | TRBV2 | ASRLGHTIY
TRBJ1-2 | - | TRBV20-1 | SAKRGGGGYT
TRBJ2-5 | TRBD1 | TRBV5-1 | ASSGGDRTQETQY
TRBJ2-6 | - | TRBV12-3/TRBV12-4 | ASKIRDNRSGANVLT
TRBJ2-7 | - | TRBV7-9 | ASSLLDDEQY
TRBJ1-2 | TRBD1 | TRBV6-2/TRBV6-3 | ASSQRDRVNGYT
TRBJ1-5 | TRBD1 | TRBV2 | ASSVGQGGNQPQH
TRBJ2-7 | - | TRBV7-8 | ASSLEVQRVRRQY
TRBJ2-5 | - | TRBV20-1 | SAPAPGAYGQETQY
TRBJ1-2 | - | TRBV10-3 | AISGVAYGYT
TRBJ1-5 | - | TRBV19 | ASSWSGDSNQPQH
TRBJ2-7 | - | TRBV20-1 | SASNWTRSLYEQH
TRBJ1-5 | TRBD1 | TRBV2 | ASSSHRGSPQH
TRBJ2-5 | TRBD2 | TRBV4-2 | ASSQDEPSGRAQETQY
TRBJ2-7 | - | TRBV9 | ASSQDLSRSYEQY
TRBJ1-1 | - | TRBV10-3 | AIRDIATPEAF
TRBJ2-6 | - | TRBV7-2 | ASSTFRDSGSGANVLT
TRBJ2-2 | - | TRBV19 | ASSIGEPGELF
TRBJ1-1 | - | TRBV4-2 | ASSQDPFSLRAEAF
TRBJ2-7 | - | TRBV19 | AWSVLNYEQY
TRBJ1-5 | - | TRBV2 | ASSEATYSNQPQH
TRBJ2-5 | TRBD1 | TRBV7-9 | ASNEQGVVETQY
TRBJ1-1 | TRBD1 | TRBV2 | ASEGGQGATEAF
TRBJ1-3 | - | TRBV6-1 | ASSLQGLTGNTIY
TRBJ2-7 | TRBD1 | TRBV6-1 | ASRYKGQGAYEQY
TRBJ2-7 | - | TRBV10-3 | AIHDGGTPTYEQY
TRBJ1-2 | TRBD1 | TRBV2 | ASRRTGSSVYVYT
TRBJ1-2 | - | TRBV7-9 | ASSSGTGLSNYGYT